This T cell receptor (beta chain) emerged from a study of cytomegalovirus exposure and HLA in healthy donors. Points from the study as a whole: A likely sequencing artifact accounted for one observed cluster of highly shared sequence variants. The classifier reportedly diagnosed cytomegalovirus status with high sensitivity and specificity. Among the CMV-associated chains, three were confirmed in vitro as specific for CMV antigens.

Regarding donors, all were healthy bone marrow donors. Use of 60 Vbeta and 13 Jbeta primers characterized the PCR. Generated by immunoSEQ multiplex PCR, the TCRdb table keeps only in-frame clones and is missing some. The sample has 55,000 to 85,000 clones; 72% are singletons. Germline V gene lookup returns CDR1 SGHVS and CDR2 FQNEAQ. With 0 bases removed from V and 10 bases from J, the gap between germline ends came to 4 bases. The CDR3 runs 12 residues. With regard to this clone: The antigen is unknown.

The V and J genes are TRBV7-8 and TRBJ1-6; D not resolved. The origin of this receptor is a woman between 40 and 50 years old in good health and CMV-seropositive. Sequences were obtained from PBMCs. The CDR3 loop reads CASSLAQSPLHF. Here the CDR3 DNA reads TGTGCCAGCAGCTTAGCCCAATCACCCCTCCACTTT.